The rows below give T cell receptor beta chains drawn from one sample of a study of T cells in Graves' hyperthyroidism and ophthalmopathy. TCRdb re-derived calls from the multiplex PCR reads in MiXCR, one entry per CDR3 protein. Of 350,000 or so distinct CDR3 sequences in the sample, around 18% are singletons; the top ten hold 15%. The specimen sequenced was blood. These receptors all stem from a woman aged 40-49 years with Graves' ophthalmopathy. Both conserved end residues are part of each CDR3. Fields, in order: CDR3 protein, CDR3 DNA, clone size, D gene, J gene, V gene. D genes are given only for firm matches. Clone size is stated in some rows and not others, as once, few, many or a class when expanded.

CDR3aa: CASSLWRDQETQYF
CDR3nt: TGTGCCAGCAGCCTGTGGAGGGATCAAGAGACCCAGTACTTC
abundance: many
d_gene: .
j_gene: TRBJ2-5
v_gene: TRBV3-1

CDR3aa: CASTPGTSGTKTQYF
CDR3nt: TGTGCCAGCACCCCCGGGACTAGCGGGACGAAGACCCAGTACTTC
abundance: .
d_gene: TRBD2
j_gene: TRBJ2-5
v_gene: TRBV6-1

CDR3aa: CASSLVGDRSGTGELFF
CDR3nt: TGTGCCAGCAGCTTAGTTGGGGATAGGAGCGGCACCGGGGAGCTGTTTTTT
abundance: many
d_gene: .
j_gene: TRBJ2-2
v_gene: TRBV7-6

CDR3aa: CASTSDRGARQPQHF
CDR3nt: TGTGCCAGCACCTCGGACAGGGGTGCGCGTCAGCCCCAGCATTTT
abundance: .
d_gene: TRBD1
j_gene: TRBJ1-5
v_gene: TRBV12-3/TRBV12-4

CDR3aa: CASSVDRVGLAGAGYTGELFF
CDR3nt: TGTGCCAGCAGCGTAGACCGAGTAGGACTAGCGGGAGCAGGGTACACCGGGGAGCTGTTTTTT
abundance: many
d_gene: TRBD2
j_gene: TRBJ2-2
v_gene: TRBV9

CDR3aa: CASSLVALGGQNTEAFF
CDR3nt: TGCGCCAGCAGCTTGGTGGCATTGGGGGGACAGAACACTGAAGCTTTCTTT
abundance: many
d_gene: .
j_gene: TRBJ1-1
v_gene: TRBV5-1

CDR3aa: CATRRHRVQDTEAFF
CDR3nt: TGTGCCACTCGACGACACAGGGTTCAGGACACTGAAGCTTTCTTT
abundance: many
d_gene: .
j_gene: TRBJ1-1
v_gene: TRBV19

CDR3aa: CASSFGGVGTEAFF
CDR3nt: TGCGCCAGCAGCTTTGGAGGGGTCGGGACTGAAGCTTTCTTT
abundance: many
d_gene: .
j_gene: TRBJ1-1
v_gene: TRBV5-1

CDR3aa: CSASGGLRSPYEQYF
CDR3nt: TGCAGTGCCTCCGGGGGACTCCGATCTCCCTACGAGCAGTACTTC
abundance: many
d_gene: .
j_gene: TRBJ2-7
v_gene: TRBV20-1

CDR3aa: CASSFSGTDTQYF
CDR3nt: TGCGCCAGCAGCTTCTCAGGCACAGATACGCAGTATTTT
abundance: few
d_gene: .
j_gene: TRBJ2-3
v_gene: TRBV5-1

CDR3aa: CASSGGDGGELFF
CDR3nt: TGTGCCAGCAGTGGGGGGGACGGCGGGGAGCTGTTTTTT
abundance: many
d_gene: .
j_gene: TRBJ2-2
v_gene: TRBV6-4

CDR3aa: CASSLGRAISGELFF
CDR3nt: TGTGCCAGCAGTTTGGGGAGGGCAATCTCCGGGGAGCTGTTTTTT
abundance: many
d_gene: TRBD2
j_gene: TRBJ2-2
v_gene: TRBV28

CDR3aa: CASRHIQETQYF
CDR3nt: TGTGCCAGCAGGCATATCCAAGAGACCCAGTACTTC
abundance: .
d_gene: .
j_gene: TRBJ2-5
v_gene: TRBV12-3/TRBV12-4

CDR3aa: CASSSLSGLSYEQYF
CDR3nt: TGTGCCAGCTCATCATTAAGCGGGCTCTCCTACGAGCAGTACTTC
abundance: many
d_gene: .
j_gene: TRBJ2-7
v_gene: TRBV18

CDR3aa: CSADRGVGETQYF
CDR3nt: TGCAGTGCCGACCGGGGGGTTGGAGAGACCCAGTACTTC
abundance: many
d_gene: TRBD2
j_gene: TRBJ2-5
v_gene: TRBV20-1

CDR3aa: CASSAREGPYEQYF
CDR3nt: TGTGCCAGCAGCGCGAGGGAGGGTCCCTACGAGCAGTACTTC
abundance: many
d_gene: TRBD2
j_gene: TRBJ2-7
v_gene: TRBV3-1

CDR3aa: CANSRGYNQPQHF
CDR3nt: TGTGCCAACTCCAGGGGGTATAATCAGCCCCAGCATTTT
abundance: .
d_gene: TRBD1
j_gene: TRBJ1-5
v_gene: TRBV12-3/TRBV12-4

CDR3aa: CASSSRHGVGYTF
CDR3nt: TGTGCCAGCAGTTCCCGACACGGCGTTGGCTACACCTTC
abundance: .
d_gene: .
j_gene: TRBJ1-2
v_gene: TRBV28

CDR3aa: CATGGLETQYF
CDR3nt: TGTGCCACGGGGGGGCTGGAGACCCAGTACTTC
abundance: many
d_gene: TRBD2
j_gene: TRBJ2-5
v_gene: TRBV28

CDR3aa: CASSPTGGPGELFF
CDR3nt: TGTGCCAGCAGCCCTACAGGGGGCCCCGGGGAGCTGTTTTTT
abundance: few
d_gene: TRBD1
j_gene: TRBJ2-2
v_gene: TRBV7-3

CDR3aa: CATSRDGGNQPQHF
CDR3nt: TGTGCCACCAGCAGAGATGGTGGCAATCAGCCCCAGCATTTT
abundance: many
d_gene: .
j_gene: TRBJ1-5
v_gene: TRBV15

CDR3aa: CASSSQGGVAGGPFPSYEQYF
CDR3nt: TGTGCCAGCAGCTCCCAAGGGGGGGTAGCGGGAGGGCCATTCCCCTCCTACGAGCAGTACTTC
abundance: .
d_gene: TRBD2
j_gene: TRBJ2-7
v_gene: TRBV7-1

CDR3aa: CASSLGGSRQSSYEQYF
CDR3nt: TGTGCCAGCAGCTTAGGGGGAAGTAGGCAAAGTTCCTACGAGCAGTACTTC
abundance: many
d_gene: .
j_gene: TRBJ2-7
v_gene: TRBV7-8

CDR3aa: CASSSYTASYTF
CDR3nt: TGTGCCAGCAGTTCCTATACGGCCAGCTACACCTTC
abundance: .
d_gene: .
j_gene: TRBJ1-2
v_gene: TRBV6-2/TRBV6-3

CDR3aa: CAFLQGSGYEQYF
CDR3nt: TGTGCCTTCCTACAGGGGTCCGGCTACGAGCAGTACTTC
abundance: many
d_gene: TRBD1
j_gene: TRBJ2-7
v_gene: TRBV2

CDR3aa: CASSLEGTPSYEQYF
CDR3nt: TGCGCCAGCAGCTTGGAGGGTACTCCCTCCTACGAGCAGTACTTC
abundance: .
d_gene: .
j_gene: TRBJ2-7
v_gene: TRBV5-1

CDR3aa: CASRRVGGNTGELFF
CDR3nt: TGTGCCAGCAGGCGTGTCGGGGGGAACACCGGGGAGCTGTTTTTT
abundance: few
d_gene: .
j_gene: TRBJ2-2
v_gene: TRBV7-3

CDR3aa: CASNWGQDRNTEAFF
CDR3nt: TGTGCCAGCAACTGGGGCCAAGACAGAAACACTGAAGCTTTCTTT
abundance: many
d_gene: .
j_gene: TRBJ1-1
v_gene: TRBV6-1

CDR3aa: CASRKGQGASYEQYF
CDR3nt: TGTGCCAGCAGGAAGGGACAGGGGGCCTCTTACGAGCAGTACTTC
abundance: many
d_gene: TRBD1
j_gene: TRBJ2-7
v_gene: TRBV12-3/TRBV12-4

CDR3aa: CSAWDWKYGYTF
CDR3nt: TGCAGTGCTTGGGACTGGAAATATGGCTACACCTTC
abundance: many
d_gene: .
j_gene: TRBJ1-2
v_gene: TRBV20-1

CDR3aa: CASSYSYRGQGGGYTF
CDR3nt: TGTGCCAGCAGTTACTCGTACCGGGGACAGGGGGGAGGCTACACCTTC
abundance: few
d_gene: TRBD1
j_gene: TRBJ1-2
v_gene: TRBV6-5

CDR3aa: CASSDRVHGELFF
CDR3nt: TGTGCCAGCAGTGACAGGGTACACGGGGAGCTGTTTTTT
abundance: .
d_gene: TRBD1
j_gene: TRBJ2-2
v_gene: TRBV6-2/TRBV6-3

CDR3aa: CSVEKQGIDPGELFF
CDR3nt: TGCAGCGTTGAGAAGCAGGGCATTGATCCGGGGGAGCTGTTTTTT
abundance: many
d_gene: .
j_gene: TRBJ2-2
v_gene: TRBV29-1

CDR3aa: CASSRVVTEAFF
CDR3nt: TGTGCCAGCAGCCGGGTGGTAACTGAAGCTTTCTTT
abundance: many
d_gene: .
j_gene: TRBJ1-1
v_gene: TRBV6-2/TRBV6-3

CDR3aa: CASSYTVGEAFF
CDR3nt: TGTGCCAGCAGTTACACCGTAGGTGAAGCTTTCTTT
abundance: many
d_gene: .
j_gene: TRBJ1-1
v_gene: TRBV6-5

CDR3aa: CASSSRLGSQETQYF
CDR3nt: TGTGCCAGCAGTTCCCGACTAGGGTCGCAAGAGACCCAGTACTTC
abundance: once
d_gene: .
j_gene: TRBJ2-5
v_gene: TRBV27

CDR3aa: CASSRKSPGQGYSPLHF
CDR3nt: TGCGCCAGCAGTCGTAAATCACCGGGACAGGGTTATTCACCCCTCCACTTT
abundance: few
d_gene: TRBD1
j_gene: TRBJ1-6
v_gene: TRBV4-3

CDR3aa: CASSLGALTNYGYTF
CDR3nt: TGTGCCAGCAGCCTGGGGGCCCTGACTAACTATGGCTACACCTTC
abundance: many
d_gene: .
j_gene: TRBJ1-2
v_gene: TRBV6-2/TRBV6-3

CDR3aa: CASSQDSGQTNYGYTF
CDR3nt: TGCGCCAGCAGCCAAGACTCAGGACAGACTAACTATGGCTACACCTTC
abundance: many
d_gene: .
j_gene: TRBJ1-2
v_gene: TRBV4-3

CDR3aa: CASTFGRTSGANVLTF
CDR3nt: TGTGCCAGCACCTTTGGCAGGACCTCTGGGGCCAACGTCCTGACTTTC
abundance: many
d_gene: .
j_gene: TRBJ2-6
v_gene: TRBV6-5

CDR3aa: CASSAWRGDGYTF
CDR3nt: TGTGCCAGCAGCGCGTGGAGGGGAGATGGCTACACCTTC
abundance: many
d_gene: .
j_gene: TRBJ1-2
v_gene: TRBV13

CDR3aa: CASAAGDGNQPQHF
CDR3nt: TGTGCCAGCGCAGCAGGGGACGGGAATCAGCCCCAGCATTTT
abundance: many
d_gene: .
j_gene: TRBJ1-5
v_gene: TRBV7-9

CDR3aa: CASSLLGPQGFAHGQYF
CDR3nt: TGTGCCAGCAGCTTGTTGGGTCCGCAGGGTTTCGCCCACGGGCAGTATTTT
abundance: many
d_gene: .
j_gene: TRBJ2-3
v_gene: TRBV11-1

CDR3aa: CASRKDGGGTEAFF
CDR3nt: TGTGCCAGCAGGAAGGACGGGGGGGGAACTGAAGCTTTCTTT
abundance: many
d_gene: .
j_gene: TRBJ1-1
v_gene: TRBV6-4

CDR3aa: CASRPGQGRPSSYEQYF
CDR3nt: TGTGCCAGCAGACCGGGACAGGGGCGTCCTAGCTCCTACGAGCAGTACTTC
abundance: many
d_gene: TRBD1
j_gene: TRBJ2-7
v_gene: TRBV28

CDR3aa: CASSLSTGSGNTIYF
CDR3nt: TGTGCCAGCAGCCTATCGACCGGCTCTGGAAACACCATATATTTT
abundance: many
d_gene: .
j_gene: TRBJ1-3
v_gene: TRBV6-5

CDR3aa: CAGARGNYGYTF
CDR3nt: TGTGCCGGCGCCAGGGGAAACTATGGCTACACCTTC
abundance: many
d_gene: .
j_gene: TRBJ1-2
v_gene: TRBV6-5

CDR3aa: CATWGLANTGELFF
CDR3nt: TGTGCCACCTGGGGACTAGCGAACACCGGGGAGCTGTTTTTT
abundance: many
d_gene: TRBD2
j_gene: TRBJ2-2
v_gene: TRBV27

CDR3aa: CASSQERRDYGYTF
CDR3nt: TGTGCCAGCAGCCAAGAGCGCCGGGACTATGGCTACACCTTC
abundance: many
d_gene: .
j_gene: TRBJ1-2
v_gene: TRBV4-2

CDR3aa: CASRFGLASQETQYF
CDR3nt: TGTGCCAGCAGATTCGGACTAGCGAGCCAAGAGACCCAGTACTTC
abundance: .
d_gene: TRBD2
j_gene: TRBJ2-5
v_gene: TRBV6-1

CDR3aa: CASRKQGAQGQPQHF
CDR3nt: TGTGCCAGCAGAAAACAGGGGGCGCAGGGTCAGCCCCAGCATTTT
abundance: many
d_gene: TRBD1
j_gene: TRBJ1-5
v_gene: TRBV28

CDR3aa: CASSPTGGEAFF
CDR3nt: TGTGCCAGCAGTCCAACGGGAGGGGAAGCTTTCTTT
abundance: many
d_gene: .
j_gene: TRBJ1-1
v_gene: TRBV3-1

CDR3aa: CASSLGSVYTGELFF
CDR3nt: TGTGCCAGCAGTTTAGGGAGTGTATACACCGGGGAGCTGTTTTTT
abundance: many
d_gene: .
j_gene: TRBJ2-2
v_gene: TRBV28

CDR3aa: CASSPGLSVSYEQYF
CDR3nt: TGTGCCAGCAGCCCCGGCCTTTCAGTTTCCTACGAGCAGTACTTC
abundance: many
d_gene: .
j_gene: TRBJ2-7
v_gene: TRBV3-1

CDR3aa: CSVEQGVGETQYF
CDR3nt: TGCAGCGTTGAGCAGGGGGTTGGGGAGACCCAGTACTTC
abundance: many
d_gene: TRBD1
j_gene: TRBJ2-5
v_gene: TRBV29-1

CDR3aa: CAISPPGQPNTEAFF
CDR3nt: TGTGCCATCAGTCCGCCGGGACAACCGAACACTGAAGCTTTCTTT
abundance: few
d_gene: .
j_gene: TRBJ1-1
v_gene: TRBV10-3

CDR3aa: CASTQGHGELFF
CDR3nt: TGTGCCAGCACCCAAGGGCACGGGGAGCTGTTTTTT
abundance: many
d_gene: .
j_gene: TRBJ2-2
v_gene: TRBV12-3/TRBV12-4

CDR3aa: CASSPPISSSYNEQFF
CDR3nt: TGTGCCAGCTCACCACCTATCTCCAGCTCCTACAATGAGCAGTTCTTC
abundance: few
d_gene: .
j_gene: TRBJ2-1
v_gene: TRBV18

CDR3aa: CAGGTSGNTGELFF
CDR3nt: TGTGCCGGGGGGACTAGCGGGAACACCGGGGAGCTGTTTTTT
abundance: many
d_gene: TRBD2
j_gene: TRBJ2-2
v_gene: TRBV2

CDR3aa: CASSPYRVAYEQYF
CDR3nt: TGTGCCAGCTCACCGTACAGGGTGGCCTACGAGCAGTACTTC
abundance: many
d_gene: .
j_gene: TRBJ2-7
v_gene: TRBV18